These T cell receptor beta chains were read from a single sample in a study of T cell responses to AZD1222 COVID-19 vaccine. Sequencing used immunoSEQ multiplex PCR; TCRdb keeps in-frame clones, though not all of them. The sample consists of 170,000 or so clones, 75% to 95% of them appearing once. The material was peripheral blood, obtained on day 0 of AZD1222 vaccination. The origin of the receptors is an adult in good health. Each CDR3 is given with its conserved first and last residue. A D gene is named only where the DNA matches it firmly. Some rows mark clone size as missing; the rest say once, few, many or name a class of expanded clone.

cdr3_length: 14
j_call: TRBJ2-3
v_call: TRBV19
clone_size: once
d_call: .
cdr3_nt: TGTGCCAGTAGCATCAACGCTGGCACAGATACGCAGTATTTT
cdr3_aa: CASSINAGTDTQYF

cdr3_length: 13
j_call: TRBJ2-7
v_call: TRBV27
clone_size: once
d_call: TRBD1
cdr3_nt: TGTGCCAGCAGTCTGGACAGGGTTGGCGAGCAGTACTTC
cdr3_aa: CASSLDRVGEQYF

cdr3_length: 13
j_call: TRBJ2-7
v_call: TRBV19
clone_size: .
d_call: .
cdr3_nt: TGTGCCAGTAGTATGTCAGCCCACTACGAGCAGTACTTC
cdr3_aa: CASSMSAHYEQYF

cdr3_length: 17
j_call: TRBJ2-2
v_call: TRBV7-2
clone_size: .
d_call: .
cdr3_nt: TGTGCCAGCAGCCCCCGGCGGGTAGCGGCGAACACCGGGGAGCTGTTTTTT
cdr3_aa: CASSPRRVAANTGELFF

cdr3_length: 18
j_call: TRBJ2-2
v_call: TRBV6-2/TRBV6-3
clone_size: .
d_call: TRBD2
cdr3_nt: TGTGCCAGCAGCCTACTGGGACTAGCGGGGGCGAACACCGGGGAGCTGTTTTTT
cdr3_aa: CASSLLGLAGANTGELFF

cdr3_length: 14
j_call: TRBJ2-7
v_call: TRBV18
clone_size: .
d_call: TRBD2
cdr3_nt: TGTGCCAGCTCACCGGGGGGGTCCTCCTACGAGCAGTACTTC
cdr3_aa: CASSPGGSSYEQYF

cdr3_length: 14
j_call: TRBJ1-2
v_call: TRBV10-1
clone_size: .
d_call: .
cdr3_nt: TGCGCCAGCAGGGACGTCGTTGGGGTTGGGGGCTACACCTTC
cdr3_aa: CASRDVVGVGGYTF

cdr3_length: 16
j_call: TRBJ2-1
v_call: TRBV5-1
clone_size: .
d_call: TRBD2
cdr3_nt: TGCGCCAGCAGCGCCACAGAGGGGCGGGGGTACAATGAGCAGTTCTTC
cdr3_aa: CASSATEGRGYNEQFF

cdr3_length: 14
j_call: TRBJ2-3
v_call: TRBV7-3
clone_size: once
d_call: TRBD2
cdr3_nt: TGTGCCAGCAGCCGGGGGGGCCGCGCAGATACGCAGTATTTT
cdr3_aa: CASSRGGRADTQYF

cdr3_length: 19
j_call: TRBJ2-1
v_call: TRBV3-1/TRBV3-2
clone_size: .
d_call: TRBD2
cdr3_nt: TGTGCCAGCAGCCAAGAGGGACCTAGCGGCGGGAGCTCCTACAATGAGCAGTTCTTC
cdr3_aa: CASSQEGPSGGSSYNEQFF

cdr3_length: 16
j_call: TRBJ1-1
v_call: TRBV23-1
clone_size: .
d_call: .
cdr3_nt: TGCGCCAGCAGTCAAAGATTCGGGACCAAACCCCCTGAAGCTTTCTTT
cdr3_aa: CASSQRFGTKPPEAFF

cdr3_length: 14
j_call: TRBJ1-2
v_call: TRBV14
clone_size: .
d_call: .
cdr3_nt: TGTGCCAGCAGCCAAGATGGCAGGGTCTATGGCTACACCTTC
cdr3_aa: CASSQDGRVYGYTF

cdr3_length: 14
j_call: TRBJ2-2
v_call: TRBV2
clone_size: .
d_call: TRBD1
cdr3_nt: TGTGCCAGCAGTGAAAACAGGGGCACCGGGGAGCTGTTTTTT
cdr3_aa: CASSENRGTGELFF

cdr3_length: 13
j_call: TRBJ1-1
v_call: TRBV18
clone_size: .
d_call: .
cdr3_nt: TGTGCCAGCTCGCACAAATCGAACACTGAAGCTTTCTTT
cdr3_aa: CASSHKSNTEAFF

cdr3_length: 14
j_call: TRBJ1-3
v_call: TRBV27
clone_size: .
d_call: .
cdr3_nt: TGTGCCAGCAAGCAGGATGGCTCTGGAAACACCATATATTTT
cdr3_aa: CASKQDGSGNTIYF

cdr3_length: 14
j_call: TRBJ1-1
v_call: TRBV5-4
clone_size: .
d_call: TRBD1
cdr3_nt: TGTGCCAGCAGCGGGACAGGGAGTAAAACTGAAGCTTTCTTT
cdr3_aa: CASSGTGSKTEAFF

cdr3_length: 15
j_call: TRBJ1-5
v_call: TRBV7-2
clone_size: .
d_call: .
cdr3_nt: TGTGCCAGCAGCGTGACCGGGACCAGAGATCAGCCCCAGCATTTT
cdr3_aa: CASSVTGTRDQPQHF

cdr3_length: 15
j_call: TRBJ2-1
v_call: TRBV7-2
clone_size: .
d_call: .
cdr3_nt: TGTGCCAGCAGCTTTCGTGGGCGGGTAAACAATGAGCAGTTCTTC
cdr3_aa: CASSFRGRVNNEQFF

cdr3_length: 14
j_call: TRBJ2-1
v_call: TRBV25-1
clone_size: once
d_call: .
cdr3_nt: TGTGCCAGCAATACCGGACTATCCCGCAATGAGCAGTTCTTC
cdr3_aa: CASNTGLSRNEQFF

cdr3_length: 13
j_call: TRBJ2-5
v_call: TRBV24-1
clone_size: .
d_call: .
cdr3_nt: TGTGCCACCAGCGGAGGACCGGGTGGGACCCAGTACTTC
cdr3_aa: CATSGGPGGTQYF

cdr3_length: 21
j_call: TRBJ2-3
v_call: TRBV4-2
clone_size: .
d_call: TRBD2
cdr3_nt: TGTGCCAGCAGCCAAGAGACGCCGTCACCGGGACTAGCGGGGGGCGGAGATACGCAGTATTTT
cdr3_aa: CASSQETPSPGLAGGGDTQYF

cdr3_length: 16
j_call: TRBJ2-1
v_call: TRBV21-1
clone_size: .
d_call: .
cdr3_nt: TGTGCCAGCAGCGGTCGGCAGGGGACCCCCTACAATGAGCAGTTCTTC
cdr3_aa: CASSGRQGTPYNEQFF